The 10 T cell receptor beta chains below all came from one sample that was sequenced in a study of CD8 T cells in Susac syndrome. With random hexamers, reverse transcription was performed on about 0.5 to 1 ug of RNA. TCRdb recomputed calls from the immunoSEQ multiplex PCR reads with MiXCR, one row per CDR3 protein. The sample lists around 300,000 distinct CDR3 sequences; about 90% were seen once. Specimen: CD4+ T cells from PBMCs. These receptors all come from a human donor with multiple sclerosis.

This clonotype was picked up one time. The chain combines TRBV12-3 or TRBV12-4 with TRBJ1-5; D remains ambiguous. The CDR3 spans 13 residues. V was trimmed by 5 bases and J by 5 bases, leaving 10 bases between them. Here the CDR3 reads CASSRTVDQPQHF. As DNA, the CDR3 is TGTGCCAGCAGTCGCACGGTGGATCAGCCCCAGCATTTT.

This rearrangement joins TRBV27 to TRBJ1-1; TRBD1 aligns across 7 bases. Germline V gene sequence: CDR1 MNHEY, CDR2 SMNVEV (reference sequence). This CDR3 is 15 amino acids long. J was trimmed by 0 bases and V by 3 bases; bases with no gene match: 4. The CDR3 DNA follows: TGTGCCAGCAGTTTTCAGGGGGACATGAACACTGAAGCTTTCTTT. Amino acid sequence: CASSFQGDMNTEAFF.

This sequence joins TRBV14 and TRBJ1-2, with 9 bases fitting TRBD1. Germline V gene lookup returns CDR1 SGHDN and CDR2 FVKESK. The CDR3 loop spans 16 amino acids. The V and J ends lost 2 bases and 6 bases, in that order; junction bases with no gene match: 10. CDR3 nucleotides: TGTGCCAGCAGCCAAAGCAAAGGGACAGGGTCCCATGGCTACACCTTC. The encoded protein is CASSQSKGTGSHGYTF.

The rearrangement joins TRBV23-1 to TRBJ1-2; no definite D call. TRBV23-1 is known as an ORF, though its function is uncertain. The CDR3 has 15 amino acids. Trimming removed 7 bases at V and 6 bases at J, with 21 bases between. This chain's CDR3 is CASTAFPLRGNGYTF. As DNA, the CDR3 is TGCGCCAGCACCGCTTTCCCCCTCCGAGGAAATGGCTACACCTTC.

The chain joins TRBV12-3 or TRBV12-4 to TRBJ1-5; 7 nucleotides agree with TRBD1. The length of the CDR3 is 14 residues. J gave up 5 bases and V 3 bases, and 4 bases lay outside the gene matches. The CDR3 region has the DNA TGTGCCAGCAGTTTTGCCACAGGGGATCAGCCCCAGCATTTT. Protein product: CASSFATGDQPQHF.

The chain has TRBV6-2 or TRBV6-3 and TRBJ1-6; D gene unclear. V lost 6 bases and J lost 7, with 19 bases in between. This CDR3 has 16 residues. Germline-derived CDR1 and CDR2 are MNHEY and SVGEGT. CDR3 in amino acids: CASSAIPSRRNSPLHF. The CDR3 DNA follows: TGTGCCAGCAGCGCAATTCCTTCCAGGCGGAATTCACCCCTCCACTTT.

The chain has TRBV11-1 and TRBJ1-1; D is possibly TRBD1 (5 bases). The V and J ends lost 5 bases and 9 bases respectively, with 16 bases between them. In germline, CDR1 is SGHAT, CDR2 FQDESV (reference sequence). CDR3 size: 13 residues. CDR3 in DNA: TGTGCCAGCAGCCCCGGGACGGACCTCAAAGCTTTCTTT. The encoded protein is CASSPGTDLKAFF.

The rearrangement joins TRBV5-4 to TRBJ2-2; D is unresolved. Germline V lookup: CDR1 SGHNT, CDR2 YYREEE (reference sequence). The V and J ends lost 4 bases and 4 bases respectively, with 8 bases between them. The CDR3 spans 13 residues. CDR3 amino acids: CASSPISTGELFF. The CDR3 coding sequence is TGTGCCAGCAGCCCGATTTCCACCGGGGAGCTGTTTTTT. Drawing the rest from reference TRBV5-4 and TRBJ2-2, the complete variable domain is ETGVTQSPTHLIKTRGQQVTLRCSSQSGHNTVSWYQQALGQGPQFIFQYYREEENGRGNFPPRFSGLQFPNYSSELNVNALELDDSALYLCASSPISTGELFFGEGSRLTVL.

J is TRBJ2-3 and V is TRBV20-1, with 15 bases fitting TRBD2. The ends lost 1 base at V and 2 bases at J; junction bases unmatched: 1. Germline CDR1 is DFQATT and CDR2 is SNEGSKA (reference sequence). This CDR3 has 16 residues. For the CDR3, the DNA is TGCAGTGCTAGAGGGACTAGCGGGGGGGCCACAGATACGCAGTATTTT. This translates into CSARGTSGGATDTQYF.

CDR3 DNA sequence: TGTGCCAGCAGCGCGGGGGTGACTAGCGGTTACAATGAGCAGTTCTTC. Translating gives CASSAGVTSGYNEQFF. The V gene is TRBV9, the J gene TRBJ2-1, with 9 bases lining up with TRBD2. The germline CDR1 and CDR2 sequences are SGDLS and YYNGEE. This CDR3 is built from 16 residues. V gave up 3 bases and J gave up 4 bases; unmatched junction bases: 8. Using reference TRBV9 and TRBJ2-1 for the parts outside the CDR3, the full variable domain is DSGVTQTPKHLITATGQRVTLRCSPRSGDLSVYWYQQSLDQGLQFLIQYYNGEERAKGNILERFSAQQFPDLHSELNLSSLELGDSALYFCASSAGVTSGYNEQFFGPGTRLTVL.